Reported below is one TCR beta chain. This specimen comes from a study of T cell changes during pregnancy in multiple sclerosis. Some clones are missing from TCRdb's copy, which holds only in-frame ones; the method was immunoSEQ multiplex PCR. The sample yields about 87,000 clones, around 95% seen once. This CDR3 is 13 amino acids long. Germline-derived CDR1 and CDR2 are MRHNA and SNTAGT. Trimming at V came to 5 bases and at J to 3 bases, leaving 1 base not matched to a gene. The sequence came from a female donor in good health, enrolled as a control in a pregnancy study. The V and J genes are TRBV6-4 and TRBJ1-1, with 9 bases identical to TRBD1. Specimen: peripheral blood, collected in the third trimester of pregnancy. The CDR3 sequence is CASSTGGHTEAFF. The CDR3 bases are TGTGCCAGCAGTACAGGGGGCCACACTGAAGCTTTCTTT.